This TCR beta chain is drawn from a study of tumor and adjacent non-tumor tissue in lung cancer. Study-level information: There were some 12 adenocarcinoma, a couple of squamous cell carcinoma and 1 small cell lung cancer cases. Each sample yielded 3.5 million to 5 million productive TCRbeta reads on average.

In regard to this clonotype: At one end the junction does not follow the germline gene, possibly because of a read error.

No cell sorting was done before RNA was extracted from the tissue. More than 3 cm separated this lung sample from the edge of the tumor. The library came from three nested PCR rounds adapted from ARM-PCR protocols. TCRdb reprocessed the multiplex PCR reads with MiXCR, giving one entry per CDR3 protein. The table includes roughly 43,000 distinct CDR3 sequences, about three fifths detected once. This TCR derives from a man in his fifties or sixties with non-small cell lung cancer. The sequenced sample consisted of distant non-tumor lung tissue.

CDR3 coding DNA: TGTGCCAGCAGCTCTGGACAGGGCACCTACGATGAGCAGTTCTTC. Translated, it gives CASSSGQGTYDEQFF. The chain recombines TRBV11-3 with TRBJ2-1; 8 bases are a match to TRBD1. CDR3 length equals 15 residues. Germline assignment: CDR1 SGHNT and CDR2 YENEEA.